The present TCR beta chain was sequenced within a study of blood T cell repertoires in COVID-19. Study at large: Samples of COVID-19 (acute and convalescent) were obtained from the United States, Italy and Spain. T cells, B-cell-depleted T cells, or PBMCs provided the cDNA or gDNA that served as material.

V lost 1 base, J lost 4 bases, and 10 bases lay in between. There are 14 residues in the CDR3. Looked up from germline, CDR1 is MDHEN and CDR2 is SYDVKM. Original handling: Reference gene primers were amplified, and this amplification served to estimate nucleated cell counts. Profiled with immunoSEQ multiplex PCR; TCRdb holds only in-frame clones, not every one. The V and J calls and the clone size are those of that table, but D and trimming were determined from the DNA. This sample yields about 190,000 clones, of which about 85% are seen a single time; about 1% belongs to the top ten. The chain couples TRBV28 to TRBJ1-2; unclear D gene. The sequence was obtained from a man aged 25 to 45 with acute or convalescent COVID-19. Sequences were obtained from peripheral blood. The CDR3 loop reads CASSLYRKFYGYTF. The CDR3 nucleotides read TGTGCCAGCAGTTTATACAGAAAATTCTATGGCTACACCTTC.